This entry lists 17 T cell receptor beta chains sequenced from one sample in a study of T cell responses to AZD1222 COVID-19 vaccine. The data were produced by immunoSEQ multiplex PCR, yet TCRdb's version contains in-frame clones alone and is incomplete. The repertoire holds 120,000 to 150,000 clones, around 90% seen once, with over 2.5% in the top ten. Specimen: peripheral blood, collected on day 0 of AZD1222 vaccination. These receptors all stem from an adult in good health.

V is TRBV5-5 and J is TRBJ2-7, with 11 nucleotides matching TRBD2. CDR3 length: 14 amino acids. Germline lookup yields CDR1 SGHKS and CDR2 YYEKEE (reference sequence). Trimming cost V 10 bases and J 5 bases; bases outside gene matches: 11. In DNA, the CDR3 is TGTGCCTCCCAGAGACTAGCGGGATCCGACGAGCAGTACTTC. This encodes CASQRLAGSDEQYF.

This clone was seen once. This chain uses TRBV6-2 or TRBV6-3 with TRBJ2-1; D call uncertain. Germline CDR1 is MNHEY and CDR2 is SVGEGT. The CDR3 has 16 amino acids. V dropped 2 bases and J dropped 1 base, with 12 bases sitting between them. CDR3 DNA sequence: TGTGCCAGCAGTTACCACGGACGGAATTCCTACAATGAGCAGTTCTTC. It is translated as CASSYHGRNSYNEQFF.

The J gene is TRBJ2-3, the V gene TRBV5-1, with D possibly being TRBD1 or TRBD2 (5 bases each). Germline values: CDR1 SGHRS, CDR2 YFSETQ. The CDR3 totals 17 residues. Trimming removed 6 bases from V and 4 bases from J, with 24 bases in between. CDR3 coding DNA: TGCGCCAGCACCTTTTCTTGGGTCTCTATGGGGGCAGATACGCAGTATTTT. It translates to CASTFSWVSMGADTQYF.

This chain uses TRBV4-3 with TRBJ1-1; 10 nucleotides agree with TRBD1. CDR3 size: 17 residues. J gave up 2 bases and V 0 bases, and 6 bases lay outside the gene matches. The germline gives CDR1 LGHNA, CDR2 YSLEER. The DNA for the CDR3 is TGCGCCAGCAGCCAAGAAAGGACAGGGGGGATTAACACTGAAGCTTTCTTT. This codes for CASSQERTGGINTEAFF.

The sample holds one count of this clone. The chain employs TRBV9 and TRBJ2-1; 10 bases map to TRBD2. The CDR3 runs to 15 residues. With V trimmed by 4 bases and J by 6 bases, 7 bases remained unmatched. The germline gives CDR1 SGDLS, CDR2 YYNGEE. The CDR3 nucleotides read TGTGCCAGCAGCCTCCCCAGCGGGGGGGCCAATGAGCAGTTCTTC. Amino acids: CASSLPSGGANEQFF.

This sequence joins TRBV3-1 (or the pseudogene TRBV3-2) and TRBJ1-1; perhaps TRBD1 as D (5 bases). The germline V gene encodes CDR1 LGHDT and CDR2 YNNKEL (reference sequence). V lost 1 base and J lost 14, with 14 bases in between. The CDR3 length is 12 residues. The CDR3 loop is CASSQVRGPAFF. CDR3 coding DNA: TGTGCCAGCAGCCAAGTAAGGGGCCCTGCCTTCTTT.

This rearrangement joins TRBV7-2 to TRBJ1-1, with a possible D match to TRBD1 (5 bases). In germline, CDR1 is SGHTA, CDR2 FQGNSA. The CDR3 extends over 14 amino acids. V was shortened by 5 bases and J by 5 bases, with 15 bases between the two germline ends. CDR3 sequence reads: CASSIQQGGTEAFF. Here the CDR3 DNA reads TGTGCCAGCAGCATACAGCAGGGAGGGACTGAAGCTTTCTTT.

This chain joins TRBV25-1 and TRBJ1-4; D is undetermined. The CDR3 is made up of 13 amino acids. CDR1 is MGHDK and CDR2 is SYGVNS in the germline V gene. V shed 10 bases and J shed 2 bases, with 11 bases lying between them. The CDR3 sequence is CATRAPTNEKLFF. DNA for the CDR3: TGTGCCACCCGGGCCCCGACTAATGAAAAACTGTTTTTT.

The chain is built from TRBV3-1 (or the pseudogene TRBV3-2) and TRBJ2-2; 9 nucleotides match TRBD2. The CDR3 contains 19 residues. Germline V lookup: CDR1 LGHDT, CDR2 YNNKEL (reference sequence). The V gene end was trimmed by 3 bases and the J gene end by 5 bases; junction bases not matched to a gene: 16. CDR3: CASSQRKRVAGVVTGELFF. CDR3 coding DNA: TGTGCCAGCAGCCAGAGGAAGAGGGTAGCGGGGGTCGTAACCGGGGAGCTGTTTTTT.

The genes are TRBV25-1 and TRBJ1-3; TRBD1 is a possible D gene (6 bases). Germline V gives CDR1 MGHDK, CDR2 SYGVNS. The CDR3 loop spans 13 amino acids. Trimming cost V 7 bases and J 2 bases, with 9 bases left between them. This CDR3 reads CASKTGPGNTIYF. The CDR3 bases are TGTGCCAGCAAAACAGGGCCTGGAAACACCATATATTTT. The full variable domain, with the rest looked up from reference TRBV25-1 and TRBJ1-3, is EADIYQTPRYLVIGTGKKITLECSQTMGHDKMYWYQQDPGMELHLIHYSYGVNSTEKGDLSSESTVSRIRTEHFPLTLESARPSHTSQYLCASKTGPGNTIYFGEGSWLTVV.

The chain carries TRBV2 and TRBJ1-5, with D unclear. V lost 1 base to trimming and J lost 4 bases, with 8 bases between them. CDR1 is SNHLY and CDR2 is FYNNEI in the germline V gene. The CDR3 runs 14 residues. The CDR3 here is CASSEVLGNQPQHF. CDR3 coding DNA: TGTGCCAGCAGTGAAGTGCTCGGGAATCAGCCCCAGCATTTT.

V gene TRBV19 combines with J gene TRBJ1-1; perhaps TRBD1 as D (5 bases). V lost 6 bases, J lost 1 base, and 9 bases lay in between. The length of the CDR3 is 13 residues. Looked up from germline, CDR1 is LNHDA and CDR2 is SQIVND (reference sequence). The CDR3 DNA reads TGTGCCAGTAGGTGGGGCGAGAACACTGAAGCTTTCTTT. It specifies CASRWGENTEAFF.

The chain couples TRBV19 to TRBJ1-2, with no clear D. The ends were cut back, 3 bases at V and 1 base at J, with 12 bases in the middle. The germline V gene encodes CDR1 LNHDA and CDR2 SQIVND (reference sequence). CDR3 length equals 15 residues. The CDR3 nucleotides are TGTGCCAGTAGTATCCGACCGAAAGTTAACTATGGCTACACCTTC. Its protein is CASSIRPKVNYGYTF.

This clone occurred once. The chain couples TRBV13 to TRBJ1-2; 7 bases are a match to TRBD1. CDR1 and CDR2 (germline): PRHDT, FYEKMQ (reference sequence). V dropped 5 bases and J dropped 2; count of bases not matched to a gene: 8. CDR3 length: 15 residues. In DNA, the CDR3 is TGTGCCAGCAGCCTGCGGGACAGCGGAAACTATGGCTACACCTTC. Its translation: CASSLRDSGNYGYTF.

The chain couples TRBV5-6 to TRBJ1-6; no clear D. Germline assignment: CDR1 SGHDT and CDR2 YYEEEE. V gave up 4 bases and J gave up 9 bases, with 11 bases separating them. CDR3 length: 13 amino acids. This chain's CDR3 is CASSTGTGSPLHF. In DNA, the CDR3 is TGTGCCAGCAGCACGGGCACGGGTTCACCCCTCCACTTT.

This clone was counted at least ten times. The rearrangement uses TRBV7-9 and TRBJ1-2, with D possibly TRBD1 on 6 matching bases. This CDR3 spans 12 amino acids. Trimming stripped 3 bases from V and 8 bases from J, with 10 bases between. Germline V gives CDR1 SEHNR, CDR2 FQNEAQ (reference sequence). The CDR3 protein is CASSLNRDGYTF. The CDR3 coding sequence is TGTGCCAGCAGCTTGAACAGGGACGGCTACACCTTC.

The rearrangement joins TRBV11-2 to TRBJ1-5; 7 bases line up with TRBD1. In germline, CDR1 is SGHAT, CDR2 FQNNGV. The CDR3 length is 15 residues. With V trimmed by 6 bases and J by 2 bases, 7 bases remained unmatched. CDR3 residues: CASSHAGTGNQPQHF. CDR3 sequence (DNA): TGTGCCAGCAGTCATGCCGGGACAGGCAATCAGCCCCAGCATTTT.